These 31 T cell receptor beta chains share one sample of origin, sequenced in a study of T cells in Graves' hyperthyroidism and ophthalmopathy. Researchers amplified the TCR beta CDR3 regions from RNA transcripts. During a first-round RT-PCR of the TCR CDR3, the HTBI primer set was used. MiXCR, run by TCRdb on the multiplex PCR reads, gives a single entry per CDR3 protein. The sample has more than 500,000 distinct CDR3 sequences, about 14% seen once. Sequenced: blood. These receptors were collected from a woman in her thirties or forties with Graves' hyperthyroidism.

The chain has TRBV19 and TRBJ2-1; 15 bases match TRBD2. J was trimmed by 10 bases and V by 9 bases; bases with no gene match: 10. Per germline, CDR1 LNHDA and CDR2 SQIVND (reference sequence). The CDR3 runs 15 residues. The CDR3 loop is CASEKGLAGGPEQFF. The DNA for the CDR3 is TGTGCCAGCGAAAAAGGACTAGCGGGAGGGCCGGAGCAGTTCTTC.

This clonotype was recorded many times. The rearrangement uses TRBV5-8 and TRBJ1-5; D is possibly TRBD1 (6 bases). The V and J ends lost 0 bases and 4 bases respectively, with 8 bases between them. CDR1 SGHTS and CDR2 YDEGEE come from the germline V gene. The CDR3 is made up of 14 amino acids. CDR3 protein: CASSLEQGNQPQHF. The CDR3 DNA reads as TGTGCCAGCAGCTTGGAACAGGGAAATCAGCCCCAGCATTTT.

This clonotype was found many times. The gene calls are TRBV11-2 and TRBJ2-2; 8 positions agree with TRBD2. The junction had 18 bases not matched to a gene; V was cut back by 5 bases and J by 1 base. Germline loops: CDR1 SGHAT, CDR2 FQNNGV. The CDR3 runs to 20 residues. CDR3 sequence (DNA): TGTGCCAGCAGCCCAAACCCCCATTTTAGAGCGGGAGTGAACACCGGGGAGCTGTTTTTT. Protein sequence: CASSPNPHFRAGVNTGELFF.

This clonotype showed up many times. V and J are TRBV27 and TRBJ1-5, with D possibly being TRBD1 (6 bases). The CDR3 consists of 15 residues. The germline gives CDR1 MNHEY, CDR2 SMNVEV (reference sequence). Trimming took off 5 bases at V and 3 bases at J, with 14 bases between the two ends. The CDR3 coding sequence is TGTGCCAGCAGTCAGATGAGGGGGGACAATCAGCCCCAGCATTTT. Translated: CASSQMRGDNQPQHF.

This clonotype has at least ten counts. V usage is TRBV6-1 and J usage is TRBJ2-3; D may be TRBD2 (5 bases). The CDR3 runs 16 residues. Germline V gives CDR1 MNHNS, CDR2 SASEGT. V gave up 0 bases and J gave up 3 bases, with 13 bases separating them. CDR3 nucleotides: TGTGCCAGCAGTGAAGCATTCGGGGTATCGACAGATACGCAGTATTTT. Translating it yields CASSEAFGVSTDTQYF.

This chain links TRBV7-9 with TRBJ2-5, with TRBD2 as a possible D gene (5 bases). The CDR3 runs 18 residues. Trimming stripped 5 bases from V and 0 bases from J, with 22 bases between. Looked up from germline, CDR1 is SEHNR and CDR2 is FQNEAQ (reference sequence). CDR3 in amino acids: CASSPMSRESQYQETQYF. Here the CDR3 DNA reads TGTGCCAGCAGCCCAATGTCAAGGGAGTCTCAGTACCAAGAGACCCAGTACTTC.

This clonotype was seen a few times. V gene TRBV29-1 combines with J gene TRBJ1-2; 7 bases align to TRBD1. The V gene end was trimmed by 5 bases and the J gene end by 2 bases; junction bases not matched to a gene: 5. The CDR3 runs to 13 residues. The V gene's germline CDR1 is SQVTM and CDR2 ANQGSEA. The CDR3 nucleotides are TGCAGCGTTTCGACAGGGACGAACTATGGCTACACCTTC. The encoded protein is CSVSTGTNYGYTF.

This clonotype appeared many times. V is TRBV4-1 and J is TRBJ1-4; D is undetermined. Germline lookup yields CDR1 MGHRA and CDR2 YSYEKL. This CDR3 has 16 amino acids. V gave up 4 bases and J gave up 6 bases, with 18 bases separating them. The CDR3 sequence is CASSLKRPTGHEKLFF. CDR3 DNA: TGCGCCAGCAGCCTAAAGCGGCCCACGGGCCATGAAAAACTGTTTTTT.

This clonotype was counted only a few times. For the CDR3, the DNA is TGTGCCAGTAGTATAAAAGGTTTGACAGGGGGCCGCCTATCCAATGAGCAGTTCTTC. This sequence encodes CASSIKGLTGGRLSNEQFF. The J gene is TRBJ2-1, the V gene TRBV19, with 10 positions matching TRBD1. The germline V gene encodes CDR1 LNHDA and CDR2 SQIVND (reference sequence). V lost 2 bases, J lost 6 bases, and 16 bases stayed unmatched. This CDR3 spans 19 amino acids.

The CDR3 region has the DNA TGTGCCAGCAGTTTATCGGACAGGAGGCTAGCCAAAAACATTCAGTACTTC. Translated: CASSLSDRRLAKNIQYF. The V and J genes are TRBV28 and TRBJ2-4; 7 bases align to TRBD1. The CDR3 extends over 17 amino acids. Germline CDR1 MDHEN, CDR2 SYDVKM. Trimming took 1 base from V and 0 from J; bases not matched to a gene: 6.

The table lists this clonotype with many counts. V and J are TRBV3-1 and TRBJ1-1, with D hard to call. Germline V gene data show CDR1 as LGHDT and CDR2 as YNNKEL (reference sequence). This CDR3 has 13 residues. V lost 6 bases to trimming and J lost 0 bases, with 8 bases between them. The CDR3 here is CASRKRLNTEAFF. In DNA form, the CDR3 reads TGTGCCAGCAGAAAACGCTTGAACACTGAAGCTTTCTTT.

This clonotype was recorded many times. The chain recombines TRBV12-3 or TRBV12-4 with TRBJ1-1; no clear D. Trimming removed 3 bases at V and 0 bases at J, with 11 bases between. This CDR3 has 15 amino acids. The CDR3 loop reads CASSFVGLMNTEAFF. The CDR3 bases are TGTGCCAGCAGTTTCGTTGGCTTGATGAACACTGAAGCTTTCTTT.

Many counts were recorded for this clonotype. The J gene is TRBJ2-3, the V gene TRBV7-3, with no clear D. With 5 bases removed from V and 2 bases from J, the gap between germline ends came to 14 bases. The CDR3 has 15 residues. Germline V CDR1 and CDR2: SGHTA, FQGTGA. The CDR3: CASSAAGSFTDTQYF. The CDR3 nucleotides are TGTGCCAGCAGCGCCGCTGGTAGTTTCACAGATACGCAGTATTTT.

The chain recombines TRBV6-1 with TRBJ2-5; 7 bases map to TRBD1. CDR3 length equals 14 residues. Germline V gene lookup returns CDR1 MNHNS and CDR2 SASEGT. The V and J ends lost 5 bases and 7 bases, in that order; junction bases with no gene match: 10. CDR3 amino acids: CASSNGDSSGTQYF. In DNA form, the CDR3 reads TGTGCCAGCAGTAATGGGGACAGCAGTGGGACCCAGTACTTC.

This clonotype was recorded at least ten times. This sequence joins TRBV20-1 and TRBJ2-3; 10 nucleotides agree with TRBD1. Germline CDR1 is DFQATT and CDR2 is SNEGSKA (reference sequence). The CDR3 totals 14 residues. V was clipped by 5 bases and J by 5 bases; unmatched bases: 7. The CDR3 DNA is TGCAGTGCTGGACAGGGGGGGGGTGAAGATACGCAGTATTTT. This translates into CSAGQGGGEDTQYF.

This chain joins TRBV30 and TRBJ2-1; 8 nucleotides align to TRBD2. The CDR3 totals 16 residues. V trimming: 2 bases; J trimming: 3 bases; junction bases outside the gene matches: 9. CDR1 and CDR2 (germline): GTSNPN, SVGIG (reference sequence). CDR3 nucleotides: TGTGCCTGGAGTATTACGTCTAGCGGGTTCTACAATGAGCAGTTCTTC. Translated, it gives CAWSITSSGFYNEQFF.

This clonotype has only a few counts. The chain employs TRBV5-6 and TRBJ1-4; no definite D call. Germline V lookup: CDR1 SGHDT, CDR2 YYEEEE. Trimming removed 0 bases from V and 1 base from J, with 7 bases in between. CDR3 length equals 15 residues. CDR3 sequence reads: CASSLARLTNEKLFF. The CDR3 bases are TGTGCCAGCAGCTTGGCCCGGTTAACTAATGAAAAACTGTTTTTT.

This chain joins TRBV20-1 and TRBJ1-5, with TRBD1 as a possible D gene (6 bases). V lost 3 bases and J 3 bases, leaving 9 bases between the germline ends. The CDR3 sequence is 13 residues long. Germline CDR1 reads DFQATT; CDR2 reads SNEGSKA (reference sequence). The CDR3 DNA reads as TGCAGTGCTAGTGCAGGGGCCAATCAGCCCCAGCATTTT. Translated, it gives CSASAGANQPQHF.

This clonotype was seen a handful of times. The chain is built from TRBV19 and TRBJ2-7; 9 bases agree with TRBD2. Germline lookup yields CDR1 LNHDA and CDR2 SQIVND (reference sequence). V dropped 0 bases and J dropped 6; count of bases not matched to a gene: 12. This CDR3 has 17 amino acids. The CDR3 loop reads CASSIEVSGSSRSEQYF. The CDR3 nucleotides are TGTGCCAGTAGTATAGAGGTTAGCGGGAGCTCCAGAAGCGAGCAGTACTTC.

At least ten counts were recorded for this clonotype. V and J are TRBV2 and TRBJ2-2, with TRBD1 matching 9 bases. Germline V gene sequence: CDR1 SNHLY, CDR2 FYNNEI. V was clipped by 5 bases and J by 1 base; unmatched bases: 2. This CDR3 has 15 residues. CDR3 DNA sequence: TGTGCCAGCAGTCTGACAGGGGGGAACACCGGGGAGCTGTTTTTT. Its protein product is CASSLTGGNTGELFF.

The table lists this clonotype with many counts. The chain uses TRBV28 and TRBJ1-1; D unresolved. This CDR3 is built from 12 residues. Trimming pared 5 bases from V and 11 bases from J, leaving 15 bases between. From germline, CDR1 is MDHEN and CDR2 SYDVKM. CDR3 region: CASSRRPSGAFF. For the CDR3, the DNA is TGTGCCAGCAGTAGAAGACCGTCCGGGGCTTTCTTT.

This clonotype was observed many times. The chain couples TRBV5-5 to TRBJ1-1; no definite D call. Trimming shortened V by 0 bases and J by 10 bases, and 10 bases separated the two germline ends. This CDR3 contains 12 residues. The germline V gene encodes CDR1 SGHKS and CDR2 YYEKEE (reference sequence). The CDR3 region is CASSLDGEGAFF. CDR3 DNA sequence: TGTGCCAGCAGCTTGGACGGAGAGGGAGCTTTCTTT.

This rearrangement joins TRBV3-1 to TRBJ1-1, with D possibly TRBD1 on 5 matching bases. Germline CDR1 and CDR2: LGHDT and YNNKEL (reference sequence). This CDR3 comprises 12 residues. V lost 1 base to trimming and J lost 8 bases, with 8 bases between them. The CDR3 sequence is CASSQASGEAFF. CDR3 nucleotide sequence: TGTGCCAGCAGCCAAGCTTCAGGGGAAGCTTTCTTT. Looking up the rest from reference TRBV3-1 and TRBJ1-1 gives the full variable domain: DTAVSQTPKYLVTQMGNDKSIKCEQNLGHDTMYWYKQDSKKFLKIMFSYNNKELIINETVPNRFSPKSPDKAHLNLHINSLELGDSAVYFCASSQASGEAFFGQGTRLTVV.

The gene calls are TRBV3-1 and TRBJ2-1; D is uncertain. This CDR3 spans 13 amino acids. CDR1 LGHDT and CDR2 YNNKEL come from the germline V gene (reference sequence). V dropped 6 bases and J dropped 6 bases, with 12 bases sitting between them. As DNA, the CDR3 is TGTGCCAGCAGAATCCGAGGTGGCAATGAGCAGTTCTTC. It is translated as CASRIRGGNEQFF.

The V gene is TRBV6-1, the J gene TRBJ2-5; 8 nucleotides match TRBD2. The V gene's germline CDR1 is MNHNS and CDR2 SASEGT. The V gene end was trimmed by 10 bases and the J gene end by 5 bases; junction bases not matched to a gene: 15. The CDR3 covers 15 residues. CDR3 in amino acids: CAIEGRREEGETQYF. CDR3 nucleotide sequence: TGTGCCATCGAGGGGAGGCGGGAGGAGGGTGAGACCCAGTACTTC.

This sequence joins TRBV28 and TRBJ2-1; 7 nucleotides match TRBD2. The CDR3 length is 14 residues. Germline CDR1 is MDHEN and CDR2 is SYDVKM. V dropped 6 bases and J dropped 9; count of bases not matched to a gene: 11. CDR3 nucleotides: TGTGCCAGCAGAATGGCGGGAGTGGGAGGTGAGCAGTTCTTC. This sequence encodes CASRMAGVGGEQFF.

This clonotype came up many times. The CDR3 nucleotides read TGTGCCAGCAGTTCCCTACAGGGGGCGGCAGACATTCAGTACTTC. Encoded protein: CASSSLQGAADIQYF. The chain recombines TRBV12-3 or TRBV12-4 with TRBJ2-4; 9 nucleotides match TRBD1. The V segment lost 4 bases and the J segment 8 bases; nucleotides outside the gene matches: 9. The CDR3 extends over 15 amino acids.

Concerning this clonotype itself: In this CDR3 the conserved last residue, phenylalanine or tryptophan, is missing, so a read error is likely. The rearrangement joins TRBV4-1 to TRBJ1-1; 9 bases map to TRBD1. The ends lost 4 bases at V and 0 bases at J; junction bases unmatched: 3. The CDR3 runs to 15 residues. Germline CDR1 MGHRA, CDR2 YSYEKL. Written as DNA, the CDR3 is TGCGCCAGCAGCCGGGACAGGGACATGAACACTGAAGCTTTCTTA. Its translation is CASSRDRDMNTEAFL.

This clonotype has only a few counts. This may arise from a read error, as a much more abundant clone is one base away. The chain joins TRBV5-5 to TRBJ2-1, with D possibly being TRBD2 (5 bases). The CDR3 contains 14 residues. V was cut by 7 bases and J by 4 bases, with 15 bases left in between. Germline V gene sequence: CDR1 SGHKS, CDR2 YYEKEE (reference sequence). The CDR3 coding sequence is TGTGCCAGCTTCCGGGGAAACGGTTACAATGAGCAGTTCTTC. Translated, it gives CASFRGNGYNEQFF.

This clonotype has at least ten counts. The chain joins TRBV2 to TRBJ2-7, with a tentative D call TRBD1 (7 bases). The CDR3 totals 14 residues. Between the trimmed V and J ends, which lost 6 bases and 6 bases, there was a span of 18 bases. Germline-derived CDR1 and CDR2 are SNHLY and FYNNEI. The CDR3 DNA is TGTGCCAGCAGGGCCACCGGGACAGCGGGCGAGCAGTACTTC. This gives the protein CASRATGTAGEQYF.

This clonotype appeared a single time. J is TRBJ2-1 and V is TRBV11-2; D is unresolved. Between the trimmed V and J ends, which lost 4 bases and 4 bases, there was a span of 11 bases. CDR3 size: 14 residues. The germline V gene encodes CDR1 SGHAT and CDR2 FQNNGV. CDR3 coding DNA: TGTGCCAGCAGCTCGGTCGGAACTTACAATGAGCAGTTCTTC. Protein product: CASSSVGTYNEQFF.